This T cell receptor (beta chain) emerged from a study of graft-versus-host responses after intestinal transplantation. Looking at the study overall: All recipients were given anti-thymocyte globulin induction, and tacrolimus and steroids were then administered for three to four years.

Turning to this clone: Its antigen remains unknown.

Overall study results and limits: Circulating GvH clone levels at their peak were associated with HvG declines (early post-transplant). Some GvH clones appeared in ileal mucosa or blood before recipient bone marrow.

Libraries were prepared by immunoSEQ multiplex PCR; TCRdb keeps only in-frame clonotypes and omits some of them. The table has some 26,000 clones, approximately 93% seen once. The length of the CDR3 is 16 residues. Germline V gene data show CDR1 as MDHEN and CDR2 as SYDVKM. Trimming removed 8 bases from V and 3 bases from J; junction bases left unmatched: 11. The chain employs TRBV28 and TRBJ2-5; 11 nucleotides line up with TRBD2. Sequences were derived from PBMCs, sampled 156 days after intestinal transplant. This sequence was found in a human patient who received an intestinal transplant, so some T cells may come from the graft donor. The CDR3 DNA sequence: TGTGCCAGCGGACTTAGCGGGAGGGCCTTGGAAGAGACCCAGTACTTC. It codes for CASGLSGRALEETQYF.